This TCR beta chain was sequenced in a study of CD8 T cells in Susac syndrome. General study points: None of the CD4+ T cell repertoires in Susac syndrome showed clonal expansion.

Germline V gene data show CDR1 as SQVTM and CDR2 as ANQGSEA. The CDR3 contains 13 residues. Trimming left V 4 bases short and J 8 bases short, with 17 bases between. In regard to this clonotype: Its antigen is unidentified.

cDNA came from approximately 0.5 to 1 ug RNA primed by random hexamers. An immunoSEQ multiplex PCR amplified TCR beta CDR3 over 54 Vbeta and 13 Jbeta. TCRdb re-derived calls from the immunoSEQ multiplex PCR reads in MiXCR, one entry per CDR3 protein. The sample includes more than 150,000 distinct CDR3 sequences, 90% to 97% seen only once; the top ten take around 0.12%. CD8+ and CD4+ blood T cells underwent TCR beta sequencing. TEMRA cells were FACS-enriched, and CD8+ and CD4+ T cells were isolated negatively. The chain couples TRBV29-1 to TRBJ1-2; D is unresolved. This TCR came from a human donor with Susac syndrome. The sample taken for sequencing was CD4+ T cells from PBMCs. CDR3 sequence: CSVGRRDSRGYTF. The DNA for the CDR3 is TGCAGCGTTGGGCGCCGCGATTCGCGCGGCTACACCTTC.